The 9 T cell receptor beta chains below all came from one sample that was sequenced in a study of shared clonotypes between healthy human individuals. It was CD45RO-negative cells, positively selected for CCR7, that made up naive CD8 cells, with terminally differentiated effector memory CD45RA+ cells excluded. The assay was immunoSEQ multiplex PCR, and TCRdb's table has in-frame clones only and misses some. The table includes roughly 810,000 clones, 90% to 98% detected once. Sequenced input: naive CD8+ T cells sorted from blood. The receptors stem from a young man in good health.

The chain recombines TRBV5-6 with TRBJ2-7; tentative D call: TRBD1 (5 bases). CDR1 and CDR2 (germline): SGHDT, YYEEEE. The CDR3 is 12 amino acids. Between the trimmed V and J ends, which lost 3 bases and 4 bases, there was a span of 8 bases. The CDR3 DNA follows: TGTGCCAGCAGCTACCAGGGTTACGAGCAGTACTTC. It is translated as CASSYQGYEQYF. Based on the CDR3 plus reference TRBV5-6 and TRBJ2-7, the full variable domain is DAGVTQSPTHLIKTRGQQVTLRCSPKSGHDTVSWYQQALGQGPQFIFQYYEEEERQRGNFPDRFSGHQFPNYSSELNVNALLLGDSALYLCASSYQGYEQYFGPGTRLTVT.

This chain links TRBV2 with TRBJ1-1; D gene uncertain. The CDR3 runs to 15 residues. Trimming pared 8 bases from V and 4 bases from J, leaving 20 bases between. Germline CDR1 reads SNHLY; CDR2 reads FYNNEI. The DNA for the CDR3 is TGTGCCAGCGAGGCAGCTTCCCGGTTAAGCACTGAAGCTTTCTTT. Its translation is CASEAASRLSTEAFF.

The V gene is TRBV4-3, the J gene TRBJ2-7; 9 nucleotides match TRBD2. V trimming: 1 base; J trimming: 2 bases; junction bases outside the gene matches: 3. The CDR3 loop spans 15 amino acids. In germline, CDR1 is LGHNA, CDR2 YSLEER. CDR3 in DNA: TGCGCCAGCAGCCAAGCTTCTAGCGGGACCTACGAGCAGTACTTC. Translating gives CASSQASSGTYEQYF.

This clone occurred once. This sequence joins TRBV13 and TRBJ1-2, with D unclear. V lost 4 bases and J 2 bases, leaving 17 bases between the germline ends. The germline V gene has CDR1 PRHDT and CDR2 FYEKMQ (reference sequence). The CDR3 sequence is 16 residues long. CDR3 coding DNA: TGTGCCAGCAGCTCTGGGTTTAACCCAAGAAACTATGGCTACACCTTC. It translates to CASSSGFNPRNYGYTF.

The V and J genes are TRBV4-1 and TRBJ2-5; TRBD2 agrees at 9 bases. Losses at the gene ends were 3 bases for V and 2 bases for J; bases not matched to a gene: 10. This CDR3 is built from 17 residues. Germline V gene lookup returns CDR1 MGHRA and CDR2 YSYEKL. The CDR3 here is CASSHGPTSGDQETQYF. In nucleotides, the CDR3 is TGCGCCAGCAGCCATGGACCGACTAGCGGAGATCAAGAGACCCAGTACTTC.

This clone was counted once. Additional DNA sequences in this sample encode the identical CDR3. The chain employs TRBV5-8 and TRBJ2-1; D might be TRBD1 (5 bases). Deletions cut 4 bases from V and 6 bases from J, with 8 bases between. Germline CDR1 SGHTS, CDR2 YDEGEE. This CDR3 is 12 amino acids long. CDR3 DNA: TGTGCCAGCAGCCTCGACAGCAATGAGCAGTTCTTC. Translation gives CASSLDSNEQFF.

Details on this clone: At the DNA level, this CDR3 is encoded by other sequences in the same sample as well. The rearrangement joins TRBV11-2 to TRBJ2-5; D is uncertain. V lost 1 base and J lost 5, with 8 bases in between. Germline V CDR1 and CDR2: SGHAT, FQNNGV. The CDR3 runs 13 residues. CDR3 nucleotides: TGTGCCAGCAGCTTAGGGCCGGGTGAGACCCAGTACTTC. It specifies CASSLGPGETQYF. The full variable domain, in which reference TRBV11-2 and TRBJ2-5 provide the parts outside the CDR3, is EAGVAQSPRYKIIEKRQSVAFWCNPISGHATLYWYQQILGQGPKLLIQFQNNGVVDDSQLPKDRFSAERLKGVDSTLKIQPAKLEDSAVYLCASSLGPGETQYFGPGTRLLVL.

The J gene is TRBJ2-5, the V gene TRBV30; D might be TRBD1 (6 bases). Germline loops: CDR1 GTSNPN, CDR2 SVGIG (reference sequence). The CDR3 totals 14 residues. V lost 3 bases and J 1 base, leaving 12 bases between the germline ends. CDR3 nucleotide sequence: TGTGCCTGGAGCCCTCAGGGGTTCCAAGAGACCCAGTACTTC. This gives the protein CAWSPQGFQETQYF.

The rearrangement uses TRBV7-9 and TRBJ2-2; possible D gene TRBD2, 5 bases. The V gene's germline CDR1 is SEHNR and CDR2 FQNEAQ (reference sequence). This CDR3 spans 14 amino acids. The germline V and J ends were trimmed by 1 base and 8 bases, with 11 bases remaining between them. CDR3 nucleotide sequence: TGTGCCAGCAGCTTAGGGACTTCGAGAGGGGAGCTGTTTTTT. The encoded protein is CASSLGTSRGELFF.